This entry lists 27 T cell receptor beta chains sequenced from one sample in a study of radiation and T cells in renal cell carcinoma. Time point given: blood 2 weeks post-SBRT. The treatment denotes: 15 Gy SBRT to primary tumor, nephrectomy 4 weeks later. TCRdb's table, derived via immunoSEQ multiplex PCR, lists solely in-frame clones and lacks some. The repertoire holds about 150,000 clones, with about nine tenths as singletons. The material was blood, obtained from a patient whose treatment included radiotherapy and nephrectomy. These receptors all stem from a woman aged 45-65 years with renal cell carcinoma.

The chain uses TRBV6-1 and TRBJ1-2, with D unclear. This CDR3 has 14 amino acids. Germline V gene lookup returns CDR1 MNHNS and CDR2 SASEGT. V shed 2 bases and J shed 2 bases, with 9 bases lying between them. In DNA, the CDR3 is TGTGCCAGCAGTGAATCCCAGAACAACTATGGCTACACCTTC. Its protein is CASSESQNNYGYTF.

The chain links TRBV25-1 to TRBJ1-1; D unresolved. This CDR3 has 16 residues. The V end was cut by 2 bases, the J end by 6 bases, with 19 bases between. Germline V lookup: CDR1 MGHDK, CDR2 SYGVNS. The CDR3 DNA sequence: TGTGCCAGCAGTGAAGGTAGGTTGGCTGGTGAGGCTGAAGCTTTCTTT. Amino acid sequence: CASSEGRLAGEAEAFF. Together with reference TRBV25-1 and TRBJ1-1, the CDR3 gives the full variable domain: EADIYQTPRYLVIGTGKKITLECSQTMGHDKMYWYQQDPGMELHLIHYSYGVNSTEKGDLSSESTVSRIRTEHFPLTLESARPSHTSQYLCASSEGRLAGEAEAFFGQGTRLTVV.

The chain is built from TRBV7-8 and TRBJ2-1, with 12 bases matching TRBD2. Germline-derived CDR1 and CDR2 are SGHVS and FQNEAQ. The CDR3 length is 16 residues. J gave up 8 bases and V 1 base, and 6 bases lay outside the gene matches. This chain's CDR3 is CASSLGQTSGGHEQFF. CDR3 nucleotide sequence: TGTGCCAGCAGCTTAGGCCAAACTAGCGGGGGGCATGAGCAGTTCTTC.

This clone has a single count. DNA of the CDR3: TGTGCCAGCTCACCACCGGGGACAGGGCTAATTTCAGGAGGTACGCAGTATTTT. Residues: CASSPPGTGLISGGTQYF. The rearrangement uses TRBV18 and TRBJ2-3; 9 positions agree with TRBD1. Per germline, CDR1 KGHSH and CDR2 LQKENI. With V trimmed by 0 bases and J by 8 bases, 15 bases remained unmatched. The CDR3 totals 18 residues. Based on the CDR3 plus reference TRBV18 and TRBJ2-3, the full variable domain is NAGVMQNPRHLVRRRGQEARLRCSPMKGHSHVYWYRQLPEEGLKFMVYLQKENIIDESGMPKERFSAEFPKEGPSILRIQQVVRGDSAAYFCASSPPGTGLISGGTQYFGPGTRLTVL.

The gene calls are TRBV9 and TRBJ1-1; 10 nucleotides match TRBD1. CDR1 and CDR2 from the germline V gene are SGDLS and YYNGEE. V shed 5 bases, J shed 4 bases, and the junction held 5 bases outside the gene matches. The CDR3 extends over 14 amino acids. DNA of the CDR3: TGTGCCAGCAGGGGGACAGGGGTCCGCACTGAAGCTTTCTTT. This encodes CASRGTGVRTEAFF.

This chain connects TRBV5-4 to TRBJ2-5; D call uncertain. This CDR3 contains 12 residues. Trimming took off 3 bases at V and 0 bases at J, with 3 bases between the two ends. Germline V gives CDR1 SGHNT, CDR2 YYREEE (reference sequence). The CDR3 loop is CASSYHQETQYF. CDR3 DNA sequence: TGTGCCAGCAGCTACCACCAAGAGACCCAGTACTTC.

In DNA form, the CDR3 reads TGTGCCAGCTCGCCCGGGACAGGGGGAAATGAAAAACTGTTTTTT. Amino acids: CASSPGTGGNEKLFF. The chain carries TRBV18 and TRBJ1-4; 11 nucleotides agree with TRBD1. J lost 5 bases, V lost 6 bases, and 5 bases had no gene match. Germline loops: CDR1 KGHSH, CDR2 LQKENI. This CDR3 is 15 amino acids long.

A single count supports this clone. The chain recombines TRBV7-9 with TRBJ1-2; D is ambiguous. The CDR3 spans 13 residues. Germline CDR1 reads SEHNR; CDR2 reads FQNEAQ (reference sequence). Trimming took 7 bases from V and 5 from J, leaving 14 bases between them. For the CDR3, the DNA is TGTGCCAGCAACCAAGGAGATTCTTATGGCTACACCTTC. It yields the protein CASNQGDSYGYTF.

The genes are TRBV14 and TRBJ1-1; D may be TRBD1 (6 bases). Trimming shortened V by 0 bases and J by 10 bases, and 15 bases separated the two germline ends. The length of the CDR3 is 14 residues. Germline V lookup: CDR1 SGHDN, CDR2 FVKESK. The chain's CDR3 is CASSQDWTATGAFF. The CDR3, as DNA: TGTGCCAGCAGCCAAGATTGGACAGCTACGGGAGCTTTCTTT. Complete variable domain (other parts from reference TRBV14 and TRBJ1-1): EAGVTQFPSHSVIEKGQTVTLRCDPISGHDNLYWYRRVMGKEIKFLLHFVKESKQDESGMPNNRFLAERTGGTYSTLKVQPAELEDSGVYFCASSQDWTATGAFFGQGTRLTVV.

The V call is TRBV5-6, the J call TRBJ1-5; D remains ambiguous. Trimming took off 3 bases at V and 2 bases at J, with 9 bases between the two ends. The CDR3 has 14 amino acids. Germline loops: CDR1 SGHDT, CDR2 YYEEEE. CDR3 in DNA: TGTGCCAGCAGCTATCGAGTTGGCAATCAGCCCCAGCATTTT. This sequence encodes CASSYRVGNQPQHF.

This clone was counted a single time. The V call is TRBV19, the J call TRBJ2-1; a weak D match, TRBD1 (6 bases). The V end lost 5 bases, the J end lost 2 bases, and 13 bases lay between the germline ends. This CDR3 is 15 amino acids long. Germline lookup yields CDR1 LNHDA and CDR2 SQIVND (reference sequence). CDR3 in DNA: TGTGCCAGTAGTGTACAGGGTCCGACCTACAATGAGCAGTTCTTC. The encoded protein is CASSVQGPTYNEQFF. Drawing the rest from reference TRBV19 and TRBJ2-1, the complete variable domain is DGGITQSPKYLFRKEGQNVTLSCEQNLNHDAMYWYRQDPGQGLRLIYYSQIVNDFQKGDIAEGYSVSREKKESFPLTVTSAQKNPTAFYLCASSVQGPTYNEQFFGPGTRLTVL.

In its sample, this clone was seen once. A read error may produce the germline difference seen at one junction end. This chain uses TRBV7-7 with TRBJ2-2; a weak D match, TRBD1 (5 bases). CDR1 and CDR2 from the germline V gene are SSHAT and FNYEAQ (reference sequence). This CDR3 spans 14 amino acids. For the CDR3, the DNA is TGTGCTAGCAGAAACGACAGGAACACCGGGGAGCTGTTTTTT. This encodes CASRNDRNTGELFF.

The gene calls are TRBV6-5 and TRBJ2-1; D may be TRBD1 (6 bases). Germline CDR1 is MNHEY and CDR2 is SVGAGI. V was shortened by 4 bases and J by 4 bases, with 14 bases between the two germline ends. The CDR3 extends over 15 amino acids. The CDR3 loop reads CASSFRGPRYNEQFF. The CDR3 nucleotides read TGTGCCAGCAGTTTCAGGGGCCCCAGGTACAATGAGCAGTTCTTC.

Comment on this clone: Other DNA sequences within the sample encode an identical CDR3. This chain connects TRBV18 to TRBJ1-1; 8 positions agree with TRBD1. The CDR3 totals 14 residues. J gave up 1 base and V 3 bases, and 1 base lay outside the gene matches. Germline V gene sequence: CDR1 KGHSH, CDR2 LQKENI. CDR3 DNA sequence: TGTGCCAGCTCACCCGGGACAGGGAACACTGAAGCTTTCTTT. This gives the protein CASSPGTGNTEAFF.

V gene TRBV9 combines with J gene TRBJ2-7, with 8 bases identical to TRBD1. The germline V gene encodes CDR1 SGDLS and CDR2 YYNGEE. The V segment lost 0 bases and the J segment 4 bases; nucleotides outside the gene matches: 3. This CDR3 has 14 amino acids. The CDR3 loop reads CASSVGQGAYEQYF. CDR3 nucleotide sequence: TGTGCCAGCAGCGTAGGGCAGGGGGCATACGAGCAGTACTTC.

The CDR3: CATSRGYTGLTEAFF. The CDR3 DNA follows: TGTGCCACCAGCAGAGGGTATACCGGGTTGACTGAAGCTTTCTTT. The genes are TRBV15 and TRBJ1-1; D is undetermined. The ends were cut back, 1 base at V and 5 bases at J, with 14 bases in the middle. This CDR3 spans 15 amino acids. Germline lookup yields CDR1 LNHNV and CDR2 YYDKDF (reference sequence).

This chain connects TRBV10-3 to TRBJ2-6; tentative D call: TRBD1 (6 bases). Per germline, CDR1 ENHRY and CDR2 SYGVKD. This CDR3 spans 15 amino acids. V lost 10 bases to trimming and J lost 1 base, with 14 bases between them. Here the CDR3 reads CATRAGESGANVLTF. CDR3 nucleotide sequence: TGTGCCACCAGGGCAGGGGAATCTGGGGCCAACGTCCTGACTTTC.

V is TRBV19 and J is TRBJ2-2, with TRBD2 as a possible D gene (5 bases). This CDR3 is 14 amino acids long. CDR1 and CDR2 (germline): LNHDA, SQIVND (reference sequence). The V gene lost 2 bases and the J gene lost 5 bases, with 9 bases spanning the gap. CDR3 bases: TGTGCCAGTAGTATAAGTTGGACTACCGGGGAGCTGTTTTTT. It translates to CASSISWTTGELFF.

V gene TRBV5-1 combines with J gene TRBJ1-3; D gene ambiguous. Germline loops: CDR1 SGHRS, CDR2 YFSETQ. The V gene lost 5 bases and the J gene lost 2 bases, with 8 bases spanning the gap. The CDR3 sequence is 13 residues long. The CDR3 DNA is TGCGCCAGCAGGCCGACTACTGGAAACACCATATATTTT. Translating gives CASRPTTGNTIYF.

The genes are TRBV18 and TRBJ1-1; tentatively, D is TRBD1 (6 bases). The CDR3 contains 15 residues. The V end lost 1 base, the J end lost 6 bases, and 15 bases lay between the germline ends. CDR1 is KGHSH, CDR2 LQKENI, per germline. DNA of the CDR3: TGTGCCAGCTCACCACGGAACAGGGACGACGCTGAAGCTTTCTTT. Its translation: CASSPRNRDDAEAFF.

V and J are TRBV2 and TRBJ1-5; no clear D. The V end was cut by 6 bases, the J end by 11 bases, with 17 bases between. Germline V CDR1 and CDR2: SNHLY, FYNNEI. CDR3 length: 13 residues. The CDR3 DNA reads as TGTGCCAGCAGCGGAGATCTCGTAGGTACCCAGCATTTT. Translated, it gives CASSGDLVGTQHF.

The gene calls are TRBV6-6 and TRBJ1-3; tentative D call: TRBD1 (6 bases). V was cut by 6 bases and J by 2 bases, with 17 bases left in between. CDR1 and CDR2 from the germline V gene are MNHNY and SVGAGI (reference sequence). CDR3 length equals 16 residues. CDR3 in amino acids: CASRTGPGQAGNTIYF. CDR3 DNA sequence: TGTGCCAGCAGAACCGGACCGGGACAAGCTGGAAACACCATATATTTT.

The chain carries TRBV28 and TRBJ1-1; 7 positions match TRBD1. V dropped 6 bases and J dropped 0; count of bases not matched to a gene: 7. The germline V gene encodes CDR1 MDHEN and CDR2 SYDVKM. The CDR3 has 15 amino acids. DNA for the CDR3: TGTGCCAGCAGACCTACGACAGGGATGAACACTGAAGCTTTCTTT. This codes for CASRPTTGMNTEAFF.

This chain connects TRBV18 to TRBJ2-2; possibly TRBD1 for D (6 bases). Between the trimmed V and J ends, which lost 8 bases and 4 bases, there was a span of 14 bases. The germline gives CDR1 KGHSH, CDR2 LQKENI. The CDR3 covers 14 residues. The CDR3 spells CASHRVLGTGELFF. In DNA, the CDR3 is TGTGCCAGCCACAGGGTATTGGGCACCGGGGAGCTGTTTTTT.

This chain uses TRBV7-3 with TRBJ2-2, with D unresolved. CDR3 length: 17 residues. The germline V gene encodes CDR1 SGHTA and CDR2 FQGTGA. Trimming removed 2 bases from V and 8 bases from J, with 21 bases in between. CDR3 loop: CASSLGPSNTGSGELFF. The CDR3 nucleotides read TGTGCCAGCAGCTTAGGTCCGAGTAACACCGGCTCGGGGGAGCTGTTTTTT.

This clone was observed many times. The rearrangement links TRBV5-1 to TRBJ1-6, with TRBD1 identical over 7 bases. The ends lost 0 bases at V and 9 bases at J; junction bases unmatched: 6. CDR1 is SGHRS and CDR2 is YFSETQ in the germline V gene. The CDR3 is 15 residues long. This CDR3 is CASSLVWTGLSPLHF. The CDR3 DNA follows: TGCGCCAGCAGCTTGGTGTGGACAGGACTTTCACCCCTCCACTTT.

This chain connects TRBV4-1 to TRBJ2-5; 8 positions match TRBD2. Germline lookup yields CDR1 MGHRA and CDR2 YSYEKL. The V gene end was trimmed by 0 bases and the J gene end by 7 bases; junction bases not matched to a gene: 10. The CDR3 extends over 16 amino acids. The CDR3 DNA is TGCGCCAGCAGCCAAGATTGGCGGGGGGCCGGAGGGACCCAGTACTTC. Translation: CASSQDWRGAGGTQYF.